The 32 T cell receptor beta chains listed next were all sequenced from one sample in a study of blood T cells in healthy people across ages. Through a sample-barcoded 5' primer and a J-beta primer mix, a second PCR was run for about 6 to 12 cycles. From the 5' RACE reads, TCRdb called clonotypes with MiXCR, one entry per CDR3 protein. The sample consists of 600,000 to 900,000 distinct CDR3 sequences, roughly 24% of them appearing once. A further study also used this sample, focusing on T cells of mothers and their children.

Sequencing input: blood. Receptor source: a boy aged 10-17 years in good health.

This chain links TRBV6-1 with TRBJ2-5; TRBD2 agrees at 13 bases. The J call could be wrong; TRBJ2-1 is a better fit for the DNA end. CDR1 and CDR2 (germline): MNHNS, SASEGT. The CDR3 runs to 17 residues. The DNA for the CDR3 is TGTGCCAGCCGTCGGGTCTTTACTAGCGGGGGGGCGGATGAGCAGTTCTTC. As protein: CASRRVFTSGGADEQFF.

There are a few counts of this clonotype. An end of the junction does not agree with germline; a read error may underlie this. The CDR3, as DNA: TGTGCCAACAGCCCAGGACTAGCGGGGAGCGAGACCCAGTACTTC. The encoded protein is CANSPGLAGSETQYF. J is TRBJ2-5 and V is TRBV7-8; TRBD2 matches at 12 bases. CDR1 and CDR2 (germline): SGHVS, FQNEAQ. The CDR3 is 15 residues long.

The chain recombines TRBV7-9 with TRBJ1-4, with TRBD1 identical over 7 bases. The CDR3 totals 15 residues. Germline CDR1 SEHNR, CDR2 FQNEAQ (reference sequence). Trimming removed 3 bases from V and 8 bases from J; junction bases left unmatched: 9. For the CDR3, the DNA is TGTGCCAGCAGCTTCCGGGGACAGATCGGCGAAAAACTGTTTTTT. Translation gives CASSFRGQIGEKLFF.

This clonotype was found a few times. The chain uses TRBV10-3 and TRBJ2-1; the D gene is possibly TRBD2 (5 bases). Germline loops: CDR1 ENHRY, CDR2 SYGVKD. V lost 7 bases and J 6 bases, leaving 13 bases between the germline ends. This CDR3 contains 13 residues. DNA for the CDR3: TGTGCCATCAACCTAGGCCGGGGCAATGAGCAGTTCTTC. It codes for CAINLGRGNEQFF.

This clonotype was observed a few times. V usage is TRBV5-1 and J usage is TRBJ2-7; maybe TRBD1 (6 bases). The CDR3 contains 16 residues. Trimming cost V 4 bases and J 4 bases, with 21 bases left between them. CDR1 is SGHRS and CDR2 is YFSETQ in the germline V gene. This CDR3 is CASSAGQNSNGYEQYF. CDR3 in DNA: TGCGCCAGCAGCGCTGGACAGAATAGCAATGGATACGAGCAGTACTTC.

This clonotype was counted a few times. This chain uses TRBV29-1 with TRBJ1-2; 7 bases are a match to TRBD1. This CDR3 has 11 amino acids. Per the germline V gene, CDR1 is SQVTM and CDR2 is ANQGSEA. The V and J ends lost 5 bases and 8 bases, in that order; junction bases with no gene match: 5. Written as DNA, the CDR3 is TGCAGCGTTCGGGACAGCAGGGGCTACACCTTC. Translation: CSVRDSRGYTF.

This clonotype has more than one count but fewer than ten. The chain joins TRBV7-2 to TRBJ1-1; D is uncertain. Germline CDR1 is SGHTA and CDR2 is FQGNSA. Deletions cut 3 bases from V and 2 bases from J, with 4 bases between. This CDR3 is built from 12 residues. The chain's CDR3 is CASSFKNTEAFF. The CDR3 bases are TGTGCCAGCAGCTTTAAAAACACTGAAGCTTTCTTT.

The chain links TRBV20-1 to TRBJ2-3; D gene ambiguous. The CDR3 is 13 residues long. The germline CDR1 and CDR2 sequences are DFQATT and SNEGSKA (reference sequence). V was cut by 4 bases and J by 4 bases, with 12 bases left in between. The CDR3 loop reads CSANSPGPDTQYF. The CDR3 DNA reads as TGCAGTGCTAACAGCCCCGGCCCAGATACGCAGTATTTT.

This chain links TRBV3-1 with TRBJ1-2; no clear D. V gave up 4 bases and J gave up 8 bases, with 14 bases separating them. Per germline, CDR1 LGHDT and CDR2 YNNKEL (reference sequence). The length of the CDR3 is 13 residues. In DNA form, the CDR3 reads TGTGCCAGCAGCCCAGCGAGTCTAGGGGGCTACACCTTC. It translates to CASSPASLGGYTF.

The genes are TRBV5-1 and TRBJ1-2, with no clear D. This CDR3 region has 12 residues. Trimming removed 0 bases from V and 7 bases from J, with 7 bases in between. The germline CDR1 and CDR2 sequences are SGHRS and YFSETQ. The CDR3 loop is CASSLASAGYTF. CDR3 in DNA: TGCGCCAGCAGCTTGGCCTCGGCTGGCTACACCTTC.

This rearrangement joins TRBV20-1 to TRBJ1-2; a possible D gene is TRBD1 (5 bases). The CDR3 has 15 residues. The V and J ends lost 3 bases and 3 bases respectively, with 17 bases between them. Germline CDR1 reads DFQATT; CDR2 reads SNEGSKA (reference sequence). The CDR3 sequence: CSARARLGQYYGYTF. The CDR3 DNA reads as TGCAGTGCTAGGGCCCGGTTGGGGCAGTACTATGGCTACACCTTC.

This clonotype was seen a handful of times. The chain carries TRBV5-1 and TRBJ2-3; 10 positions match TRBD2. This CDR3 region has 17 residues. Germline V CDR1 and CDR2: SGHRS, YFSETQ. V lost 3 bases, J lost 1 base, and 8 bases stayed unmatched. CDR3 bases: TGCGCCAGCAGCTCCGATGACCTAGCGGGGGGCACAGATACGCAGTATTTT. It specifies CASSSDDLAGGTDTQYF.

The rearrangement uses TRBV5-5 and TRBJ1-4; D may be TRBD1 (6 bases). Per the germline V gene, CDR1 is SGHKS and CDR2 is YYEKEE (reference sequence). This CDR3 region has 19 residues. The V end was cut by 0 bases, the J end by 0 bases, with 18 bases between. In DNA, the CDR3 is TGTGCCAGCAGCTTGGCCCGGGACCAGGGGACTGCAACTAATGAAAAACTGTTTTTT. The encoded protein is CASSLARDQGTATNEKLFF.

This clonotype has at least ten counts. Germline is not matched at one junction end, which may reflect a read error. This chain connects TRBV4-1 to TRBJ2-5; 8 bases are shared with TRBD1. The CDR3 sequence is 16 residues long. The V gene's germline CDR1 is MGHRA and CDR2 YSYEKL. CDR3 sequence (DNA): TGCGCCAGCAGCCAAGATAGGACAGGGAGGCGCCGGGGTGAATTCTTC. Translating gives CASSQDRTGRRRGEFF.

The CDR3 sequence is CASSGSNQPQHF. CDR3 sequence (DNA): TGTGCCAGCAGTGGATCGAATCAGCCCCAGCATTTT. The J gene is TRBJ1-5, the V gene TRBV6-5, with D uncertain. V was clipped by 5 bases and J by 4 bases, with 6 bases between them. The CDR3 totals 12 residues. Germline CDR1 and CDR2: MNHEY and SVGAGI.

The sample holds a few counts of this clonotype. The genes are TRBV18 and TRBJ2-1, with a tentative D call TRBD1 (5 bases). TRBJ2-5 explains the end of the DNA better; the J call may be wrong. The germline gives CDR1 KGHSH, CDR2 LQKENI. This CDR3 contains 14 residues. CDR3 DNA: TGTGCCAGCTCACCACCGACAGTAATGGAGACCCAGTACTTC. It codes for CASSPPTVMETQYF.

In this sample, this clonotype turned up a few times. This chain joins TRBV9 and TRBJ1-4, with 7 bases lining up with TRBD1. The CDR3 covers 13 residues. Germline assignment: CDR1 SGDLS and CDR2 YYNGEE. Trimming at V came to 7 bases and at J to 4 bases, leaving 4 bases not matched to a gene. The CDR3 sequence: CASQGTVNEKLFF. As DNA, the CDR3 is TGTGCCAGCCAAGGGACAGTTAATGAAAAACTGTTTTTT.

A few counts support this clonotype. The chain carries TRBV7-2 and TRBJ1-2; possibly TRBD1 for D (5 bases). The CDR3 has 12 residues. Trimming removed 7 bases from V and 8 bases from J, with 14 bases in between. Germline V gene sequence: CDR1 SGHTA, CDR2 FQGNSA. The CDR3 protein is CASTEGSRGYTF. CDR3 nucleotides: TGTGCCAGCACCGAGGGGTCCCGGGGCTACACCTTC.

This clonotype was seen only a few times. This chain links TRBV7-6 with TRBJ1-3; possible D gene TRBD1, 6 bases. The CDR3 extends over 15 amino acids. Germline CDR1 is SGHVS and CDR2 is FNYEAQ. Trimming took 2 bases from V and 2 from J, leaving 10 bases between them. CDR3 in DNA: TGTGCCAGCAGCTTAAAAACAGGGCCTGGAAACACCATATATTTT. It specifies CASSLKTGPGNTIYF.

J is TRBJ2-1 and V is TRBV6-6, with 8 bases lining up with TRBD1. CDR1 MNHNY and CDR2 SVGAGI come from the germline V gene (reference sequence). V dropped 4 bases and J dropped 12; count of bases not matched to a gene: 14. The CDR3 is 15 amino acids. CDR3 sequence: CASSSPGQGEVGQFF. For the CDR3, the DNA is TGTGCCAGCAGTTCCCCCGGACAGGGAGAAGTAGGGCAGTTCTTC.

The sample holds a few counts of this clonotype. The gene calls are TRBV20-1 and TRBJ2-3; 10 nucleotides agree with TRBD2. The CDR3 runs to 15 residues. V lost 6 bases and J lost 3; bases outside the gene matches: 9. Germline values: CDR1 DFQATT, CDR2 SNEGSKA (reference sequence). CDR3 sequence reads: CSAKALAGTTDTQYF. CDR3 DNA sequence: TGCAGTGCGAAAGCACTAGCGGGGACAACAGATACGCAGTATTTT.

The table lists this clonotype with a few counts. This chain uses TRBV27 with TRBJ2-5; D possibly corresponds to TRBD1 (5 bases). Matching the DNA end better, TRBJ2-7 makes the J call doubtful. Per the germline V gene, CDR1 is MNHEY and CDR2 is SMNVEV (reference sequence). CDR3 length equals 16 residues. The CDR3, as DNA: TGTGCCAGCAGTTTATCCAGGGATTCGAGAGCTTACGAGCAGTACTTC. Its protein is CASSLSRDSRAYEQYF.

The J gene is TRBJ1-6, the V gene TRBV25-1; no definite D call. CDR1 is MGHDK, CDR2 SYGVNS, per germline. Trimming took off 8 bases at V and 9 bases at J, with 14 bases between the two ends. The CDR3 runs 13 residues. The CDR3 here is CASANTWTSPLHF. CDR3 DNA: TGTGCCAGCGCAAATACATGGACTTCACCCCTCCACTTT.

This clonotype appeared many times. The chain is built from TRBV7-2 and TRBJ2-5; D not certain. The CDR3 is 14 amino acids. CDR1 and CDR2 from the germline V gene are SGHTA and FQGNSA. Trimming pared 1 base from V and 5 bases from J, leaving 11 bases between. CDR3 residues: CASSLGGSRETQYF. The CDR3 DNA reads TGTGCCAGCAGCTTAGGCGGCAGCAGGGAGACCCAGTACTTC.

This clonotype was seen a handful of times. The rearrangement links TRBV12-5 to TRBJ2-1, with TRBD2 matching 11 bases. V was clipped by 5 bases and J by 6 bases; unmatched bases: 6. In germline, CDR1 is LGHNT, CDR2 FRNRAP. The CDR3 has 15 residues. The CDR3 sequence is CASGLTSGGTNEQFF. In DNA, the CDR3 is TGTGCTAGTGGTCTCACTAGCGGGGGTACCAATGAGCAGTTCTTC. The whole variable domain, filled in from reference TRBV12-5 and TRBJ2-1, reads DARVTQTPRHKVTEMGQEVTMRCQPILGHNTVFWYRQTMMQGLELLAYFRNRAPLDDSGMPKDRFSAEMPDATLATLKIQPSEPRDSAVYFCASGLTSGGTNEQFFGPGTRLTVL.

This clonotype was seen more than once but under ten times. The V and J genes are TRBV5-1 and TRBJ2-1, with D perhaps TRBD2 (6 bases). This CDR3 is 15 amino acids long. Between the trimmed V and J ends, which lost 4 bases and 0 bases, there was a span of 11 bases. From germline, CDR1 is SGHRS and CDR2 YFSETQ. The CDR3 sequence is CASSANSGSYNEQFF. In nucleotides, the CDR3 is TGCGCCAGCAGCGCCAATAGCGGCTCCTACAATGAGCAGTTCTTC.

The rearrangement joins TRBV11-2 to TRBJ2-7; D possibly matches TRBD1 or TRBD2 (5 bases each). In germline, CDR1 is SGHAT, CDR2 FQNNGV. Deletions cut 5 bases from V and 4 bases from J, with 24 bases between. This CDR3 has 17 residues. The DNA of the CDR3 is TGTGCCAGCAGCCGAGTCCCTTTGGGACCATTACCGTACGAGCAGTACTTC. Translated: CASSRVPLGPLPYEQYF.

The J gene is TRBJ2-5, the V gene TRBV12-3 or TRBV12-4; D unclear. The CDR3 extends over 12 amino acids. V lost 7 bases to trimming and J lost 4 bases, with 10 bases between them. The CDR3 reads CASTISGETQYF. The CDR3 nucleotides are TGTGCCAGCACGATTAGTGGAGAGACCCAGTACTTC.

This chain joins TRBV20-1 and TRBJ2-6; possibly TRBD1 or TRBD2 for D (5 bases each). Germline CDR1 reads DFQATT; CDR2 reads SNEGSKA (reference sequence). This CDR3 comprises 16 residues. V was shortened by 1 base and J by 2 bases, with 12 bases between the two germline ends. The CDR3 sequence: CSARVHGDPGANVLTF. CDR3 coding DNA: TGCAGTGCTAGAGTTCACGGGGACCCTGGGGCCAACGTCCTGACTTTC.

The chain links TRBV6-1 to TRBJ2-3, with 11 bases fitting TRBD2. The CDR3 is made up of 19 amino acids. V lost 6 bases to trimming and J lost 0 bases; unmatched junction nucleotides: 14. Germline CDR1 and CDR2: MNHNS and SASEGT. The DNA of the CDR3 is TGTGCCAGCAGCCAAAATCGACTAGCGGGGCATACTAGCACAGATACGCAGTATTTT. It codes for CASSQNRLAGHTSTDTQYF.

The gene calls are TRBV6-1 and TRBJ1-4, with a weak D call TRBD1 (6 bases). This CDR3 comprises 18 residues. V was clipped by 5 bases and J by 4 bases, with 23 bases between them. Germline CDR1 and CDR2: MNHNS and SASEGT. CDR3 amino acids: CASSRARRVQGYNEKLFF. For the CDR3, the DNA is TGTGCCAGCAGTAGAGCCAGAAGGGTACAGGGTTATAATGAAAAACTGTTTTTT.

This rearrangement joins TRBV7-9 to TRBJ2-1; the D gene is possibly TRBD1 (5 bases). CDR1 is SEHNR and CDR2 is FQNEAQ in the germline V gene (reference sequence). The CDR3 covers 15 residues. V lost 5 bases, J lost 10 bases, and 21 bases lay in between. CDR3 loop: CASSPRQKRLNEQFF. The CDR3 DNA is TGTGCCAGCAGCCCCCGACAGAAACGATTAAACGAGCAGTTCTTC.